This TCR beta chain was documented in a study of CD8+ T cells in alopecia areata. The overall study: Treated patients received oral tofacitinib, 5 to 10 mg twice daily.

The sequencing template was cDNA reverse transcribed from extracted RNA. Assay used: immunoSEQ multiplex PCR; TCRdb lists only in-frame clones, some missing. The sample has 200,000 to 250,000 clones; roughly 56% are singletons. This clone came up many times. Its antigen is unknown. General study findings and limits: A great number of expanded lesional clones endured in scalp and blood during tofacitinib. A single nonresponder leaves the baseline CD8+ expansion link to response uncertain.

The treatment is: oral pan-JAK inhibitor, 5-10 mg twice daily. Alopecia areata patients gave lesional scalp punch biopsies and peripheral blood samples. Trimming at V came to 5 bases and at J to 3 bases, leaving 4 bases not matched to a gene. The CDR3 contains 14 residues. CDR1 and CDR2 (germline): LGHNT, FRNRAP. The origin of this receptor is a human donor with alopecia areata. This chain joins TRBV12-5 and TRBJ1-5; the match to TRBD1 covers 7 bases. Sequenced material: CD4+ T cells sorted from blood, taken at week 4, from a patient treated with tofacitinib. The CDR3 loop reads CASGPGQLNQPQHF. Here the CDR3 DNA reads TGTGCTAGTGGTCCGGGACAGCTCAATCAGCCCCAGCATTTT.